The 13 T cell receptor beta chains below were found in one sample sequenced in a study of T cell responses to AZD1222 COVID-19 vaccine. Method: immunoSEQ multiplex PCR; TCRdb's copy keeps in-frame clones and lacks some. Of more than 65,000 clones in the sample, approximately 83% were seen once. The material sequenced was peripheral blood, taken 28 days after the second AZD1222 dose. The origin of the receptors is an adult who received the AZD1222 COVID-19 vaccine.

CDR3 residues: CASSLWDTIYF. The CDR3 coding sequence is TGTGCCAGCAGTTTATGGGACACCATATATTTT. J is TRBJ1-3 and V is TRBV12-3 or TRBV12-4; D remains ambiguous. Deletions cut 2 bases from V and 8 bases from J, with 4 bases between. The CDR3 spans 11 residues.

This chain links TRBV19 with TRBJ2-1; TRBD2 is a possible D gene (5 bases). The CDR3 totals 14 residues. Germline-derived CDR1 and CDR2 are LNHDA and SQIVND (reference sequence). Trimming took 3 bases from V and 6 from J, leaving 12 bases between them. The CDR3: CASSMRTGRNEQFF. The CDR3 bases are TGTGCCAGTAGTATGAGGACTGGCCGCAATGAGCAGTTCTTC.

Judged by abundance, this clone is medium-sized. The CDR3, as DNA: TGTGCCAGCAGCTTAGTACACAGACATGCAACTAATGAAAAACTGTTTTTT. Its translation is CASSLVHRHATNEKLFF. The rearrangement uses TRBV7-9 and TRBJ1-4, with no clear D. This CDR3 has 17 residues. CDR1 is SEHNR, CDR2 FQNEAQ, per germline (reference sequence). Trimming took 1 base from V and 0 from J, leaving 12 bases between them.

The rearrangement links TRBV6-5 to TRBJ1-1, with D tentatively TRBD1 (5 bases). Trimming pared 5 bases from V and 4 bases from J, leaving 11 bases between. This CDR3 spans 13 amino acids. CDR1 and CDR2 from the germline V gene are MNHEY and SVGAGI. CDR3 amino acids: CASSRGGVTEAFF. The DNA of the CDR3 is TGTGCCAGCAGTCGGGGGGGGGTCACTGAAGCTTTCTTT.

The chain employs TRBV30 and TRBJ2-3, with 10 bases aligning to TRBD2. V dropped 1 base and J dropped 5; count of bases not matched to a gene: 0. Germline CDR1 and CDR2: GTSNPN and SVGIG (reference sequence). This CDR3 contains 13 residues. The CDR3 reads CAWSASGGDTQYF. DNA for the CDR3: TGTGCCTGGAGTGCTAGCGGGGGAGATACGCAGTATTTT.

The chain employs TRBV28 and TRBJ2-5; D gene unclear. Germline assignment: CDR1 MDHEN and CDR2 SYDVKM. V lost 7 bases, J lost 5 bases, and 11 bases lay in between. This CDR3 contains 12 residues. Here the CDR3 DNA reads TGTGCCAGCAACACGATCAAGGAGACCCAGTACTTC. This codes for CASNTIKETQYF.

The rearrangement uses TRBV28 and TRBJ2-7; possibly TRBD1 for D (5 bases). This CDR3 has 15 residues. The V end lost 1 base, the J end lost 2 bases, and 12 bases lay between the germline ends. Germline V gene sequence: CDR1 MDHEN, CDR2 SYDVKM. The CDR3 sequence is CASSLSARVPYEQYF. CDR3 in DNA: TGTGCCAGCAGTTTATCGGCCAGGGTTCCCTACGAGCAGTACTTC. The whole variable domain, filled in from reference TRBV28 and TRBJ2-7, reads DVKVTQSSRYLVKRTGEKVFLECVQDMDHENMFWYRQDPGLGLRLIYFSYDVKMKEKGDIPEGYSVSREKKERFSLILESASTNQTSMYLCASSLSARVPYEQYFGPGTRLTVT.

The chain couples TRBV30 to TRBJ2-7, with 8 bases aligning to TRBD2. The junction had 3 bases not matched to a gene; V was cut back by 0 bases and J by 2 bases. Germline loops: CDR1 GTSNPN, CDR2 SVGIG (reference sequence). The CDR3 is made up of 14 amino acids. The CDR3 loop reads CAWSVRGGAYEQYF. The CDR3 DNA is TGTGCCTGGAGTGTACGGGGGGGCGCCTACGAGCAGTACTTC.

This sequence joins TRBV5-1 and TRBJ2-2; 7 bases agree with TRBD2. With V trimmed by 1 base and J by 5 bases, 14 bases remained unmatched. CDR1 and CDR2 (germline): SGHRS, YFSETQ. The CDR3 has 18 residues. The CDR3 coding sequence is TGCGCCAGCAGCTTGACCGGGACTGGGAGGGTCGGGACCGGGGAGCTGTTTTTT. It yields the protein CASSLTGTGRVGTGELFF.

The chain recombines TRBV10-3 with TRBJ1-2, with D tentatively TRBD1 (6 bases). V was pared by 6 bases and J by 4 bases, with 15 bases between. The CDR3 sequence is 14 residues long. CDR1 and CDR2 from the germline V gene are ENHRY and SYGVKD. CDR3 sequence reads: CAIRQGGDGYGYTF. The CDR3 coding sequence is TGTGCCATCAGACAGGGAGGGGACGGCTATGGCTACACCTTC.

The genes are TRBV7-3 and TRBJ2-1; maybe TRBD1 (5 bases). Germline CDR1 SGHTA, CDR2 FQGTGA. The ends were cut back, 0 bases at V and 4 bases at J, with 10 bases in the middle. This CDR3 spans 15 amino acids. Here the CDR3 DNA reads TGTGCCAGCAGCTTAACGGTTGCAGGGTACAATGAGCAGTTCTTC. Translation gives CASSLTVAGYNEQFF.

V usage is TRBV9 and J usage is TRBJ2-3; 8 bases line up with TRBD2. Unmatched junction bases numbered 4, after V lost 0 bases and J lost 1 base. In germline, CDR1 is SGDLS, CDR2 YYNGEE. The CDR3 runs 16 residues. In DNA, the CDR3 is TGTGCCAGCAGCGTAGTCGACGGGAGGGGCACAGATACGCAGTATTTT. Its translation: CASSVVDGRGTDTQYF.

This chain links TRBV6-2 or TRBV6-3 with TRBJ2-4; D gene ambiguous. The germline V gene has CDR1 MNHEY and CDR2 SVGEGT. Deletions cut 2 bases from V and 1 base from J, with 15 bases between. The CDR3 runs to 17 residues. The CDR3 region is CASSYERKEYAKNIQYF. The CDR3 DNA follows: TGTGCCAGCAGTTACGAACGGAAAGAGTATGCCAAAAACATTCAGTACTTC.